Shown below are 18 T cell receptor beta chains from a single sample sequenced in a study of beta chain features in type 1 diabetes. Reverse transcription of all isolated RNA meant that expressed TCRB transcripts were sequenced. Libraries were prepared by immunoSEQ multiplex PCR; TCRdb keeps only in-frame clonotypes and omits some of them. The table has more than 300,000 clones, roughly 13% seen once. The specimen sequenced was naive CD4+ T cells from blood. The origin of the receptors is a man younger than 30 in good health.

The chain uses TRBV6-5 and TRBJ2-7, with D possibly matching TRBD1 (5 bases). Germline V gene sequence: CDR1 MNHEY, CDR2 SVGAGI. This CDR3 is 15 amino acids long. V shed 0 bases and J shed 6 bases, with 15 bases lying between them. This CDR3 reads CASSYSMAGNSEQYF. The CDR3 DNA reads TGTGCCAGCAGTTACTCGATGGCAGGGAACTCCGAGCAGTACTTC.

This clone appeared a few times. J is TRBJ1-1 and V is TRBV11-1; no definite D call. CDR1 and CDR2 (germline): SGHAT, FQDESV (reference sequence). The germline V and J ends were trimmed by 1 base and 1 base, with 4 bases remaining between them. The CDR3 length is 13 residues. CDR3 loop: CASSLGGNTEAFF. CDR3 bases: TGTGCCAGCAGCTTAGGAGGGAACACTGAAGCTTTCTTT.

There are a few counts of this clone. The chain carries TRBV5-1 and TRBJ2-7; no definite D call. Germline CDR1 reads SGHRS; CDR2 reads YFSETQ. The CDR3 totals 12 residues. Trimming took 1 base from V and 7 from J, leaving 9 bases between them. CDR3 residues: CASSLSQQEQYF. The CDR3 DNA is TGCGCCAGCAGCTTGTCACAGCAGGAGCAGTACTTC.

This chain connects TRBV28 to TRBJ1-4; 7 positions agree with TRBD1. The CDR3 is 14 residues long. Germline CDR1 is MDHEN and CDR2 is SYDVKM. CDR3 nucleotides: TGTGCTCGCCGGATCACAGGGGCGAATGAAAAACTGTTTTTT. Residues: CARRITGANEKLFF.

This clone has just a few counts. This chain links TRBV12-5 with TRBJ1-1; D call uncertain. CDR3 length: 13 amino acids. With 2 bases removed from V and 4 bases from J, the gap between germline ends came to 8 bases. Germline assignment: CDR1 LGHNT and CDR2 FRNRAP. This CDR3 is CASGLNEGTEAFF. The DNA of the CDR3 is TGTGCTAGTGGTTTGAATGAGGGCACTGAAGCTTTCTTT.

This clone was counted a single time. The chain recombines TRBV7-2 with TRBJ2-2; D ambiguous. The germline V and J ends were trimmed by 1 base and 2 bases, with 8 bases remaining between them. The CDR3 is 15 residues long. The germline V gene has CDR1 SGHTA and CDR2 FQGNSA. The CDR3 coding sequence is TGTGCCAGCAGCTTAGGTCGTATTAACACCGGGGAGCTGTTTTTT. Translation gives CASSLGRINTGELFF.

This clone was counted only a few times. The chain recombines TRBV19 with TRBJ1-5; a weak D match, TRBD1 (6 bases). The germline V and J ends were trimmed by 4 bases and 2 bases, with 15 bases remaining between them. Per germline, CDR1 LNHDA and CDR2 SQIVND (reference sequence). This CDR3 region has 16 residues. CDR3 sequence (DNA): TGTGCCAGTAGTACGCCGACAGGTTCGCGCAATCAGCCCCAGCATTTT. It yields the protein CASSTPTGSRNQPQHF.

This sequence joins TRBV12-5 and TRBJ2-1; tentative D call: TRBD2 (6 bases). Trimming stripped 6 bases from V and 4 bases from J, with 10 bases between. The CDR3 contains 13 residues. Looked up from germline, CDR1 is LGHNT and CDR2 is FRNRAP. Here the CDR3 DNA reads TGTGCTAGTGGCTATAGCGGATACAATGAGCAGTTCTTC. Translating it yields CASGYSGYNEQFF.

The table lists this clone with a count of one. The J gene is TRBJ1-5, the V gene TRBV7-9; D call uncertain. The V gene's germline CDR1 is SEHNR and CDR2 FQNEAQ (reference sequence). This CDR3 region has 14 residues. V gave up 3 bases and J gave up 4 bases, with 10 bases separating them. CDR3 in DNA: TGTGCCAGCAGCTTCGTAAACTCAAATCAGCCCCAGCATTTT. It is translated as CASSFVNSNQPQHF.

This clone was detected a few times. This chain connects TRBV5-1 to TRBJ2-5; 7 nucleotides line up with TRBD1. The CDR3 totals 14 residues. Germline loops: CDR1 SGHRS, CDR2 YFSETQ. The V gene end was trimmed by 0 bases and the J gene end by 3 bases; junction bases not matched to a gene: 2. CDR3 residues: CASSLDRGEETQYF. DNA for the CDR3: TGCGCCAGCAGCTTGGACAGGGGAGAAGAGACCCAGTACTTC.

As regards this clone: The same CDR3 can be traced to other DNA sequences in this sample. V gene TRBV29-1 combines with J gene TRBJ1-1; D gene ambiguous. Trimming took 3 bases from V and 0 from J, leaving 8 bases between them. The CDR3 sequence is 13 residues long. Germline V CDR1 and CDR2: SQVTM, ANQGSEA. Written as DNA, the CDR3 is TGCAGCGTTGAGTCACAGATGAACACTGAAGCTTTCTTT. It yields the protein CSVESQMNTEAFF.

Only a few counts were recorded for this clone. The rearrangement uses TRBV7-9 and TRBJ1-5; 7 positions agree with TRBD1. The CDR3 sequence is 16 residues long. The J segment lost 4 bases and the V segment lost 5 bases, leaving 11 bases of the junction unmatched. Germline values: CDR1 SEHNR, CDR2 FQNEAQ (reference sequence). The CDR3 DNA reads TGTGCCAGCAGCCCCGACAGGGTGAGGTCGAATCAGCCCCAGCATTTT. Protein: CASSPDRVRSNQPQHF.

The chain combines TRBV4-3 with TRBJ1-1; 8 nucleotides match TRBD1. Losses at the gene ends were 0 bases for V and 3 bases for J; bases not matched to a gene: 0. This CDR3 is built from 14 residues. CDR1 and CDR2 from the germline V gene are LGHNA and YSLEER. CDR3 DNA: TGCGCCAGCAGCCAAGACAGGGGGCACACTGAAGCTTTCTTT. As protein: CASSQDRGHTEAFF.

This chain joins TRBV15 and TRBJ1-6; no firm D call. The CDR3 sequence is 13 residues long. The germline V gene has CDR1 LNHNV and CDR2 YYDKDF (reference sequence). Trimming removed 1 base from V and 10 bases from J, with 8 bases in between. CDR3 bases: TGTGCCACCAGCAGAGGCGGTCGGTCACCCCTCCACTTT. This gives the protein CATSRGGRSPLHF.

This clone has a handful of counts. V is TRBV19 and J is TRBJ1-5; TRBD1 matches 7 bases. The V segment lost 4 bases and the J segment 6 bases; nucleotides outside the gene matches: 9. Germline loops: CDR1 LNHDA, CDR2 SQIVND (reference sequence). CDR3 length equals 15 residues. The CDR3 is CASSTSTGEGQPQHF. The DNA for the CDR3 is TGTGCCAGTAGTACCTCAACAGGGGAAGGTCAGCCCCAGCATTTT.

This chain joins TRBV29-1 and TRBJ1-2; no clear D gene. This CDR3 spans 14 amino acids. V was pared by 2 bases and J by 0 bases, with 10 bases between. The germline V gene has CDR1 SQVTM and CDR2 ANQGSEA. CDR3 amino acids: CSVERQATNYGYTF. Here the CDR3 DNA reads TGCAGCGTTGAACGGCAGGCTACTAACTATGGCTACACCTTC.

This clone was observed a handful of times. This chain joins TRBV2 and TRBJ2-5; possibly TRBD1 for D (5 bases). CDR3 size: 13 residues. From germline, CDR1 is SNHLY and CDR2 FYNNEI. The germline V and J ends were trimmed by 6 bases and 8 bases, with 16 bases remaining between them. This CDR3 is CASRMDIGGTQYF. The CDR3 nucleotides are TGTGCCAGCAGAATGGACATCGGCGGTACCCAGTACTTC.

This clone appeared a few times. The chain is built from TRBV5-1 and TRBJ1-1; no clear D. This CDR3 is built from 15 residues. The germline CDR1 and CDR2 sequences are SGHRS and YFSETQ. The ends were cut back, 0 bases at V and 1 base at J, with 10 bases in the middle. CDR3: CASSLGTNRNTEAFF. In DNA form, the CDR3 reads TGCGCCAGCAGCTTGGGGACTAACAGGAACACTGAAGCTTTCTTT.